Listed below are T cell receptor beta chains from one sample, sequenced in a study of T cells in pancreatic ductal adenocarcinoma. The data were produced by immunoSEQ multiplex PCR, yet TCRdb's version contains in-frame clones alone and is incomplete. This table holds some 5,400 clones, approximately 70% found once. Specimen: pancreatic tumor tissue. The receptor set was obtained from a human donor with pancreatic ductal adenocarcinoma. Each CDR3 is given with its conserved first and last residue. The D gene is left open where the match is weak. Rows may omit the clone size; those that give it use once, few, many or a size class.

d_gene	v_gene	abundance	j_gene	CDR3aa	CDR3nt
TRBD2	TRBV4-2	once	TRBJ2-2	CASSPRLAGGTGELFF	TGTGCCAGCAGCCCACGACTAGCGGGGGGCACCGGGGAGCTGTTTTTT
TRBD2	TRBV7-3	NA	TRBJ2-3	CASALAGGPTDTQYF	TGTGCCAGCGCGCTAGCGGGGGGGCCCACAGATACGCAGTATTTT
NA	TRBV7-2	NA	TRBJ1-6	CASSRRNSPLHF	TGTGCCAGCAGCCGCCGGAATTCACCCCTCCACTTT
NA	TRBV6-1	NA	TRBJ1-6	CASSGARPGGSPLHF	TGTGCCAGCAGTGGCGCTCGGCCGGGGGGTTCACCCCTCCACTTT
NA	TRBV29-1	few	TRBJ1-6	CSVVFGEKENSPLHF	TGCAGCGTTGTCTTCGGGGAGAAGGAGAATTCACCCCTCCACTTT
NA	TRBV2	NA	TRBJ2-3	CASRGSDTQYF	TGTGCCAGTAGAGGGTCAGATACGCAGTATTTT
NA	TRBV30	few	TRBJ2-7	CAWSLGGPPYEQYF	TGTGCCTGGAGCCTAGGGGGTCCCCCCTACGAGCAGTACTTC
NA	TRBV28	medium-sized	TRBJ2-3	CASSSTRSDFLGGATDTQYF	TGTGCCAGCAGTTCCACCCGTTCGGATTTTTTGGGGGGGGCAACAGATACGCAGTATTTT
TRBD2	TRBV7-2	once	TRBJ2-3	CASSLAHGGGYTDTQYF	TGTGCCAGCAGCTTAGCGCATGGGGGGGGGTACACAGATACGCAGTATTTT
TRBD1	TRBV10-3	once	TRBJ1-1	CAISEIGTDTEAFF	TGTGCCATCAGTGAAATTGGGACAGACACTGAAGCTTTCTTT
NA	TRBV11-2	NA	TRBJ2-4	CASSEQGGRDIQYF	TGTGCCAGCAGCGAACAGGGTGGTCGGGACATTCAGTACTTC
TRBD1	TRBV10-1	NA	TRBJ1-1	CASTPGQGNTEAFF	TGCGCCAGCACACCGGGACAGGGAAACACTGAAGCTTTCTTT
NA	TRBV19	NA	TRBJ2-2	CASSIVSSGGELFF	TGTGCCAGTAGTATAGTGAGCTCCGGCGGGGAGCTGTTTTTT